A single count supports the clone carrying this TCR beta chain. The target antigen is unknown. The sample belongs to a study of shared clonotypes between healthy human individuals. Study-wide background: There were three CD4 naive, three CD4 memory, two CD8 naive and one CD8 memory plates per donor.

The V segment lost 0 bases and the J segment 4 bases; nucleotides outside the gene matches: 6. CDR3 size: 16 residues. Germline V gene lookup returns CDR1 SGHRS and CDR2 YFSETQ. Findings of the study overall: Naive CD4 clonotype sharing across four donors was 5% to 6%. The generation probabilities recorded for non-shared clonotypes fell below those of clonotypes shared by all four donors.

Profiling relied on immunoSEQ multiplex PCR, and the TCRdb table lists in-frame clones only, not all of them. The sample records some 2,500,000 clones, 80% to 95% being singletons. Material: naive CD4+ T cells from PBMCs. Subset specified: CD45RA+ positively selected. The V gene is TRBV5-1, the J gene TRBJ2-2, with TRBD2 matching 7 bases. This TCR was sampled from a man between 18 and 29 years old in good health. Some clones in this sample may be carry-over from other donors' samples. CDR3 in amino acids: CASSLEPRGTTGELFF. CDR3 sequence (DNA): TGCGCCAGCAGCTTGGAGCCGCGGGGGACCACCGGGGAGCTGTTTTTT.